Described below is a single T cell receptor (beta chain) sequence and its context. No antigen is known for it. Germline CDR1 and CDR2: MNHEY and SVGAGI. The CDR3 has 15 amino acids. Trimming removed 0 bases from V and 8 bases from J; junction bases left unmatched: 2. These data originate in a study of T cell repertoires in cytomegalovirus infection. Background on the study: Based on public TCR beta signatures, there were indications of CMV infection and of a matching HLA type. Study results and caveats: CMV-specific HLA-C-restricted TCR beta clonotypes dominated the ex vivo response.

TCRdb analysed the reads with MiXCR anew, one entry per CDR3 protein. The sample shows approximately 350,000 distinct CDR3 sequences, roughly a third of them seen only once. The material sequenced was cultured PBMCs, taken from culture after CMV antigen stimulation. This receptor was taken from a human donor in good health (CMV status not recorded). Some clones in this sample may be carry-over from other donors' samples. V usage is TRBV6-5 and J usage is TRBJ1-6, with 9 bases lining up with TRBD1. The CDR3 bases are TGTGCCAGCAGTTACTCAAGGACAGGGGATTCACCCCTCCACTTT. This gives the protein CASSYSRTGDSPLHF.